What follows are 31 T cell receptor beta chains derived from one specimen sequenced in a study of shared clonotypes between healthy human individuals. Sequenced by immunoSEQ multiplex PCR; TCRdb stores in-frame clones only, minus some. In the table there are millions of clones, approximately 95% of which are singletons. The specimen was naive CD4+ T cells sorted from blood. Subset: CD45RA+ positively selected. These receptors originate from a young man in good health.

V gene TRBV30 combines with J gene TRBJ2-3; 12 bases are shared with TRBD2. The CDR3 has 17 residues. Per the germline V gene, CDR1 is GTSNPN and CDR2 is SVGIG (reference sequence). J gave up 6 bases and V 2 bases, and 12 bases lay outside the gene matches. CDR3 sequence (DNA): TGTGCCTGGAGTAGATTTTGGACTAGCGGGGTACGGGATACGCAGTATTTT. Translation: CAWSRFWTSGVRDTQYF.

The J gene is TRBJ1-5, the V gene TRBV19; D is ambiguous. The germline gives CDR1 LNHDA, CDR2 SQIVND (reference sequence). This CDR3 contains 14 residues. Trimming cost V 6 bases and J 3 bases, with 12 bases left between them. This CDR3 is CASRLTSPNQPQHF. CDR3 coding DNA: TGTGCCAGTAGACTAACAAGTCCCAATCAGCCCCAGCATTTT.

CDR3 DNA sequence: TGTGCCAGCTCGCCGAGCGTATTGAACACTGAAGCTTTCTTT. Protein: CASSPSVLNTEAFF. This chain joins TRBV18 and TRBJ1-1; D ambiguous. CDR3 size: 14 residues. Trimming pared 6 bases from V and 0 bases from J, leaving 11 bases between. Germline V CDR1 and CDR2: KGHSH, LQKENI.

The chain carries TRBV28 and TRBJ2-7; TRBD1 matches at 9 bases. The V gene end was trimmed by 6 bases and the J gene end by 5 bases; junction bases not matched to a gene: 11. This CDR3 spans 15 amino acids. CDR1 and CDR2 from the germline V gene are MDHEN and SYDVKM. The CDR3 DNA reads as TGTGCCAGCAGCTCACCGGGGACAGGGCACCACGAGCAGTACTTC. Its translation: CASSSPGTGHHEQYF.

The V call is TRBV15, the J call TRBJ1-3, with D tentatively TRBD1 (6 bases). CDR3 size: 19 residues. Germline V gives CDR1 LNHNV, CDR2 YYDKDF (reference sequence). The V gene lost 0 bases and the J gene lost 1 base, with 19 bases spanning the gap. CDR3 DNA: TGTGCCACCAGCAGAGATCCGGCAGGGGCCGCATATTCTGGAAACACCATATATTTT. Protein product: CATSRDPAGAAYSGNTIYF.

This chain connects TRBV1 to TRBJ1-5. TRBV1 corresponds to a pseudogene. The CDR3 loop spans 14 amino acids. The CDR3 sequence is CTSDREGGNQPQHF. The CDR3, as DNA: TGCACCAGCGACCGAGAGGGAGGCAATCAGCCCCAGCATTTT.

Comments on this clone: Other DNA sequences from this sample encode an identical CDR3 as well. The CDR3 is CASSSQNTEAFF. The DNA for the CDR3 is TGTGCCAGCAGCTCACAGAACACTGAAGCTTTCTTT. The gene calls are TRBV7-9 and TRBJ1-1; D not certain. CDR1 is SEHNR and CDR2 is FQNEAQ in the germline V gene (reference sequence). Trimming left V 4 bases short and J 1 base short, with 4 bases between. The CDR3 is made up of 12 amino acids. The whole variable domain, filled in from reference TRBV7-9 and TRBJ1-1, reads DTGVSQNPRHKITKRGQNVTFRCDPISEHNRLYWYRQTLGQGPEFLTYFQNEAQLEKSRLLSDRFSAERPKGSFSTLEIQRTEQGDSAMYLCASSSQNTEAFFGQGTRLTVV.

The chain carries TRBV23-1 and TRBJ2-7, with a tentative D call TRBD1 (6 bases). TRBV23-1 is reported as an ORF; its role is uncertain. The length of the CDR3 is 16 residues. Trimming pared 0 bases from V and 0 bases from J, leaving 12 bases between. The CDR3 reads CASSQSGQGHSYEQYF. As DNA, the CDR3 is TGCGCCAGCAGTCAATCGGGGCAGGGGCACTCCTACGAGCAGTACTTC.

The chain combines TRBV5-1 with TRBJ1-1, with a tentative D call TRBD1 (5 bases). With 0 bases removed from V and 2 bases from J, the gap between germline ends came to 8 bases. Looked up from germline, CDR1 is SGHRS and CDR2 is YFSETQ. This CDR3 has 14 amino acids. The CDR3 DNA follows: TGCGCCAGCAGCTTGGTGACAGTTAACACTGAAGCTTTCTTT. It is translated as CASSLVTVNTEAFF. The whole variable domain, filled in from reference TRBV5-1 and TRBJ1-1, reads KAGVTQTPRYLIKTRGQQVTLSCSPISGHRSVSWYQQTPGQGLQFLFEYFSETQRNKGNFPGRFSGRQFSNSRSEMNVSTLELGDSALYLCASSLVTVNTEAFFGQGTRLTVV.

The chain couples TRBV19 to TRBJ2-7; unclear D gene. The CDR3 sequence is 11 residues long. The germline V gene encodes CDR1 LNHDA and CDR2 SQIVND (reference sequence). The germline V and J ends were trimmed by 10 bases and 3 bases, with 10 bases remaining between them. The CDR3 nucleotides are TGTGCCACCGCAGGCCTCTACGAGCAGTACTTC. Residues: CATAGLYEQYF.

This rearrangement joins TRBV5-4 to TRBJ2-7; D is unclear. Per germline, CDR1 SGHNT and CDR2 YYREEE (reference sequence). Trimming removed 4 bases from V and 5 bases from J, with 7 bases in between. The CDR3 consists of 11 residues. The CDR3 is CASSLAHEQYF. The CDR3 coding sequence is TGTGCCAGCAGCCTGGCCCACGAGCAGTACTTC.

The V call is TRBV6-5, the J call TRBJ1-6, with D perhaps matching TRBD1 (5 bases). Germline V gene data show CDR1 as MNHEY and CDR2 as SVGAGI. Trimming took 8 bases from V and 6 from J, leaving 17 bases between them. The CDR3 runs 15 residues. Written as DNA, the CDR3 is TGTGCCAGCCTTCCACTGGGGGGGTTTAATTCACCCCTCCACTTT. The encoded protein is CASLPLGGFNSPLHF.

The chain joins TRBV28 to TRBJ1-1, with 7 bases that match TRBD1. Germline V gene data show CDR1 as MDHEN and CDR2 as SYDVKM. Losses at the gene ends were 6 bases for V and 0 bases for J; bases not matched to a gene: 10. This CDR3 is 16 amino acids long. In DNA, the CDR3 is TGTGCCAGCAGCCCCGACAGGGTAGTAATGAACACTGAAGCTTTCTTT. It yields the protein CASSPDRVVMNTEAFF.

This chain joins TRBV19 and TRBJ2-2; 7 bases are shared with TRBD2. There are 16 residues in the CDR3. The V gene end was trimmed by 2 bases and the J gene end by 0 bases; junction bases not matched to a gene: 3. CDR1 and CDR2 from the germline V gene are LNHDA and SQIVND (reference sequence). The CDR3 spells CASSISGRANTGELFF. The CDR3 DNA reads as TGTGCCAGTAGTATATCAGGGAGGGCGAACACCGGGGAGCTGTTTTTT.

V usage is TRBV6-6 and J usage is TRBJ2-1; 8 nucleotides match TRBD2. V lost 7 bases to trimming and J lost 9 bases; unmatched junction nucleotides: 11. Germline V gene lookup returns CDR1 MNHNY and CDR2 SVGAGI (reference sequence). The CDR3 covers 14 residues. The DNA of the CDR3 is TGTGCCAGCAATACCGGGGGGGGGAGCGGTGAGCAGTTCTTC. Translated, it gives CASNTGGGSGEQFF.

The rearrangement joins TRBV4-1 to TRBJ1-4; D is ambiguous. V was shortened by 0 bases and J by 3 bases, with 8 bases between the two germline ends. This CDR3 comprises 15 residues. The germline V gene encodes CDR1 MGHRA and CDR2 YSYEKL. The CDR3 protein is CASSQDGLANEKLFF. The CDR3 coding sequence is TGCGCCAGCAGCCAAGATGGGTTGGCTAATGAAAAACTGTTTTTT.

V usage is TRBV7-2 and J usage is TRBJ2-1, with D hard to call. This CDR3 has 14 amino acids. The V and J ends lost 2 bases and 9 bases respectively, with 14 bases between them. In germline, CDR1 is SGHTA, CDR2 FQGNSA. The DNA of the CDR3 is TGTGCCAGCAGCTTACTGGTTAATCGGCCTGAGCAGTTCTTC. It encodes CASSLLVNRPEQFF.

V is TRBV5-4 and J is TRBJ2-7; 12 positions match TRBD2. J was trimmed by 2 bases and V by 4 bases; bases with no gene match: 7. Germline CDR1 reads SGHNT; CDR2 reads YYREEE (reference sequence). The CDR3 is made up of 16 amino acids. The CDR3 DNA reads as TGTGCCAGCAGCGCAGGGACTAGCGGGCGTACCTACGAGCAGTACTTC. It translates to CASSAGTSGRTYEQYF.

Notes on this clone: The same CDR3 also results from other DNA sequences found in this sample. This rearrangement joins TRBV7-9 to TRBJ2-3, with TRBD1 identical over 9 bases. This CDR3 comprises 15 residues. J gave up 0 bases and V 4 bases, and 2 bases lay outside the gene matches. Germline loops: CDR1 SEHNR, CDR2 FQNEAQ (reference sequence). The CDR3 DNA sequence: TGTGCCAGCAGCTCTGGACAGGGGAGCACAGATACGCAGTATTTT. Its translation is CASSSGQGSTDTQYF.

This chain connects TRBV2 to TRBJ2-2; 8 bases match TRBD1. The V gene end was trimmed by 7 bases and the J gene end by 6 bases; junction bases not matched to a gene: 7. This CDR3 is built from 14 residues. Germline assignment: CDR1 SNHLY and CDR2 FYNNEI. The CDR3 coding sequence is TGTGCCAGCAACAACCAGGGGGCGGCCGGGGAGCTGTTTTTT. This sequence encodes CASNNQGAAGELFF.

DNA of the CDR3: TGTGCCAGCAGCCGCCCGGACCCAGTTGATAGTGAGCAGTTCTTC. It is translated as CASSRPDPVDSEQFF. The V and J genes are TRBV11-2 and TRBJ2-1, with no clear D. The CDR3 extends over 15 amino acids. Trimming removed 5 bases at V and 9 bases at J, with 20 bases between. Germline-derived CDR1 and CDR2 are SGHAT and FQNNGV.

CDR3 residues: CASSSRVGQYF. The CDR3 DNA is TGTGCCAGCAGTTCCAGAGTCGGGCAGTACTTC. The chain has TRBV28 and TRBJ2-7; D unresolved. The V gene's germline CDR1 is MDHEN and CDR2 SYDVKM. The V gene lost 4 bases and the J gene lost 9 bases, with 10 bases spanning the gap. The CDR3 sequence is 11 residues long.

As regards this clone: This same CDR3 is encoded by further DNA sequences in the sample. The chain employs TRBV11-2 and TRBJ2-7, with no clear D. Germline V lookup: CDR1 SGHAT, CDR2 FQNNGV. The CDR3 has 11 residues. The V end lost 4 bases, the J end lost 4 bases, and 5 bases lay between the germline ends. DNA for the CDR3: TGTGCCAGCAGCTCTGCTTACGAGCAGTACTTC. Translated: CASSSAYEQYF.

The chain links TRBV5-1 to TRBJ2-2; a weak D match, TRBD1 (6 bases). V was trimmed by 5 bases and J by 6 bases, leaving 17 bases between them. Germline values: CDR1 SGHRS, CDR2 YFSETQ. The CDR3 extends over 15 amino acids. In DNA form, the CDR3 reads TGCGCCAGCAGAGAATTGTCAGGGGCCCCCGGGGAGCTGTTTTTT. Protein sequence: CASRELSGAPGELFF.

This chain links TRBV30 with TRBJ2-5, with 8 bases aligning to TRBD1. The CDR3 covers 13 residues. With V trimmed by 1 base and J by 5 bases, 3 bases remained unmatched. Germline V gene lookup returns CDR1 GTSNPN and CDR2 SVGIG (reference sequence). CDR3: CAWSEGQGETQYF. Here the CDR3 DNA reads TGTGCCTGGAGTGAAGGACAGGGCGAGACCCAGTACTTC.

The V call is TRBV2, the J call TRBJ2-7; TRBD2 might be the D (5 bases). The CDR3 extends over 13 amino acids. Germline V CDR1 and CDR2: SNHLY, FYNNEI. V lost 5 bases and J 5 bases, leaving 13 bases between the germline ends. In nucleotides, the CDR3 is TGTGCCAGCAGTCTGCTAGCTGTCCACGAGCAGTACTTC. Translated, it gives CASSLLAVHEQYF.

This clone was seen a single time. This chain links TRBV5-1 with TRBJ2-2; TRBD2 matches 7 bases. CDR3 length equals 15 residues. V dropped 0 bases and J dropped 7; count of bases not matched to a gene: 6. Germline CDR1 and CDR2: SGHRS and YFSETQ. The chain's CDR3 is CASSLEVGGSGELFF. The CDR3 DNA follows: TGCGCCAGCAGCTTGGAGGTCGGCGGGAGCGGGGAGCTGTTTTTT.

The chain carries TRBV7-2 and TRBJ2-1, with D possibly TRBD2 on 6 matching bases. V was trimmed by 0 bases and J by 6 bases, leaving 18 bases between them. From germline, CDR1 is SGHTA and CDR2 FQGNSA. The CDR3 covers 17 residues. The CDR3 nucleotides read TGTGCCAGCAGCTTAGCTGACCTAAGAGCGGGCCTCAATGAGCAGTTCTTC. Amino acids: CASSLADLRAGLNEQFF.

The CDR3 here is CASSLVWQGDGKLFF. Written as DNA, the CDR3 is TGTGCCAGCAGCTTAGTCTGGCAGGGAGACGGAAAACTGTTTTTT. V gene TRBV7-2 combines with J gene TRBJ1-4; tentative D call: TRBD1 (5 bases). With 1 base removed from V and 10 bases from J, the gap between germline ends came to 16 bases. The CDR3 sequence is 15 residues long. Germline V gene lookup returns CDR1 SGHTA and CDR2 FQGNSA. The whole variable domain, remainder taken from reference TRBV7-2 and TRBJ1-4, is GAGVSQSPSNKVTEKGKDVELRCDPISGHTALYWYRQSLGQGLEFLIYFQGNSAPDKSGLPSDRFSAERTGGSVSTLTIQRTQQEDSAVYLCASSLVWQGDGKLFFGSGTQLSVL.

V gene TRBV7-2 combines with J gene TRBJ2-5; unclear D gene. V lost 6 bases to trimming and J lost 2 bases, with 16 bases between them. CDR3 length: 15 residues. Germline V gene lookup returns CDR1 SGHTA and CDR2 FQGNSA. For the CDR3, the DNA is TGTGCCAGCAGTTACATCGGCACCAAACAAGAGACCCAGTACTTC. As protein: CASSYIGTKQETQYF.

J is TRBJ1-5 and V is TRBV19; possibly TRBD1 for D (6 bases). The CDR3 runs 14 residues. Germline V lookup: CDR1 LNHDA, CDR2 SQIVND (reference sequence). Trimming removed 5 bases from V and 3 bases from J, with 11 bases in between. The CDR3, as DNA: TGTGCCAGTAGTTCCGGGACATACAATCAGCCCCAGCATTTT. It encodes CASSSGTYNQPQHF. Full variable domain (remainder filled in from reference TRBV19 and TRBJ1-5): DGGITQSPKYLFRKEGQNVTLSCEQNLNHDAMYWYRQDPGQGLRLIYYSQIVNDFQKGDIAEGYSVSREKKESFPLTVTSAQKNPTAFYLCASSSGTYNQPQHFGDGTRLSIL.